This T cell receptor beta chain was observed in a study of shared clonotypes between healthy human individuals. At the level of the study: With ages of 18 to 49, the donors were a couple of women and a few men. Every donor yielded three CD4 naive, three CD4 memory, two CD8 naive and one CD8 memory plate. Notes on the study in general: Generation probabilities of non-shared clonotypes were lower (relative to those shared by all four donors). Approximately 5% was the fraction of naive CD4 clonotypes found shared across a handful of donors.

The CDR3 length is 14 residues. In germline, CDR1 is MNHEY, CDR2 SMNVEV (reference sequence). Trimming removed 6 bases at V and 4 bases at J, with 15 bases between. The table came from immunoSEQ multiplex PCR; TCRdb's copy has only in-frame clones and leaves some out. The sample records about 2 million clones, less than 95% being singletons. In the naive CD8 group, cells lacked CD45RO and were positively selected for CCR7, so terminally differentiated effector memory CD45RA+ cells were left out. Notes on this clone: Its antigen is not known.

Sequences were obtained from naive CD8+ T cells sorted from blood. The receptor was isolated from a man younger than 35 in good health. This sequence joins TRBV27 and TRBJ1-1; tentative D call: TRBD1 (5 bases). DNA of the CDR3: TGTGCCAGCAGCCCCCCGGGGGATCCCACTGAAGCTTTCTTT. It codes for CASSPPGDPTEAFF.